This TCR beta chain was recorded in a study of graft-versus-host responses after intestinal transplantation. As for the study in general: Transplantation in recipients was multivisceral, liver-intestinal, or isolated intestinal. Points from the study as a whole: Recipient marrow contained GvH clones, some of which appeared first in ileum or blood. Patients who carried graft-donor T cell macrochimerism also had high graft-versus-host to host-versus-graft clonal ratios in their allografts.

V was trimmed by 10 bases and J by 7 bases, leaving 10 bases between them. Germline CDR1 reads SNHLY; CDR2 reads FYNNEI. This CDR3 spans 11 amino acids. As regards this clone: The target antigen is unknown.

Method: immunoSEQ multiplex PCR; TCRdb's copy keeps in-frame clones and lacks some. The table records about 110,000 clones, 93% of them present only once. This sequence joins TRBV2 and TRBJ2-2; no clear D gene. The source is a human donor who was the organ donor for an intestinal transplant. The material was unstimulated CD8+ T cells sorted from spleen or lymph node cells, obtained before transplant. The CDR3 is CATLTFGELFF. The DNA of the CDR3 is TGTGCCACCCTGACCTTCGGGGAGCTGTTTTTT.